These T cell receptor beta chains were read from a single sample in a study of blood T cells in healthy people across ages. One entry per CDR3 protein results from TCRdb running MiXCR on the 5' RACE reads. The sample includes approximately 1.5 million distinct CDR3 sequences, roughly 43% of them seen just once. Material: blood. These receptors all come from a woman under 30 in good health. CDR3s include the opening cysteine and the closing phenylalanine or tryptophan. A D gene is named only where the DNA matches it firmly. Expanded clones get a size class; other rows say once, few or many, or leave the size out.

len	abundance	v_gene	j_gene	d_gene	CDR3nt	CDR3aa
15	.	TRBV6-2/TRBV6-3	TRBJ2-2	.	TGTGCCAGCAGCCCCAAGACAGTCAGCACCGGGGAGCTGTTTTTT	CASSPKTVSTGELFF
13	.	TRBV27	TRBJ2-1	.	TGTGCCGCATCCCTATATCAGGGGAATGAGCAGTTCTTC	CAASLYQGNEQFF
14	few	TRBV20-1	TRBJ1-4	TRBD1	TGCAGTGCGGGGGGACAGTCAACTAATGAAAAACTGTTTTTT	CSAGGQSTNEKLFF
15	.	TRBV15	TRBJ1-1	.	TGTGCCACCAGCAGAGGCAAGGCTATGAACACTGAAGCTTTCTTT	CATSRGKAMNTEAFF
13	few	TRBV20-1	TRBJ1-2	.	TGCAGTGCTAGGTCCTGGCCCGACTATGGCTACACCTTC	CSARSWPDYGYTF
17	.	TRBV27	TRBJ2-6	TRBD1	TGTGCCAGCAGTCCCGGACAGGGAGTCTCTGGGGCCAACGTCCTGACTTTC	CASSPGQGVSGANVLTF
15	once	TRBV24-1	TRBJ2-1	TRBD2	TGTGCCGCCAGTGAAATAGCGGGAGGGTTCAATGAGCAGTTCTTC	CAASEIAGGFNEQFF
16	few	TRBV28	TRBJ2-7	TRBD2	TGTGCCAGCCGGCTCTCTAGCGGGAGCGTCTCCTACGAGCAGTACTTC	CASRLSSGSVSYEQYF
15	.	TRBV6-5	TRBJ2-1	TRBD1	TGTGCCAGCAGAGCGAGGACAGGGTCGTACAATGAGCAGTTCTTC	CASRARTGSYNEQFF
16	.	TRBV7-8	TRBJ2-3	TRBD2	TGTGCCAGCAGCAAGCGGGGGCCCGGGAGCACAGATACGCAGTATTTT	CASSKRGPGSTDTQYF
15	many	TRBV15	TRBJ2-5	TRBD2	TGTGCCACCAGCAGAGGCCTAGCGGACCAAGAGACCCAGTACTTC	CATSRGLADQETQYF
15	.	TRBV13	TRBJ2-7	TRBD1	TGTGCCAGCAGCTTAGGCCTAGGGACAGGTTACGAGCAGTACTTC	CASSLGLGTGYEQYF
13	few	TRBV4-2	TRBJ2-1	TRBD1	TGTGCCAGCAGCCAAAGGACAGGGGATGAGCAGTTCTTC	CASSQRTGDEQFF
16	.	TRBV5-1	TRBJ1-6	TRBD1	TGCGCCAGCAGCAATAATCACGACAGGGGGCCTTCACCCCTCCACTTT	CASSNNHDRGPSPLHF
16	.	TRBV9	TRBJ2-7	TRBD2	TGTGCCAGCAGCGAACTACCCGGGACTAGCGGATACGAGCAGTACTTC	CASSELPGTSGYEQYF
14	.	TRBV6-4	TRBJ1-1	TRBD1	TGTGCCAGCAGTGAGGCACAGGGGGCTGGTGAAGCTTTCTTT	CASSEAQGAGEAFF
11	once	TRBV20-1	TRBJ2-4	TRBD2	TGCAGTGCTAGTAAAGGGCGGGAGCAGTACTTC	CSASKGREQYF
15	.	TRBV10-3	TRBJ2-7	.	TGTGCCATCAGTGACCCCGGCCGGCCCTCTCGGGAGCAGTACTTC	CAISDPGRPSREQYF
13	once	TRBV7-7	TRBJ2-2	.	TGTGCTAGCAGCTCGGCGGTAACCGGGGAGCTGTTTTTT	CASSSAVTGELFF
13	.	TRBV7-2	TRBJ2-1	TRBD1	TGTGCCAGCAGCTTACGACAGGGGACGGGGCAGTTCTTC	CASSLRQGTGQFF
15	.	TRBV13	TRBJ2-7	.	TGTGCCAGCAGCTTAGGTAGCGTCTCCTACAATGAGCAGTACTTC	CASSLGSVSYNEQYF
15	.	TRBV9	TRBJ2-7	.	TGTGCCAGCAGCGTAGCGCCAGGGGACTTATACGAGCAGTACTTC	CASSVAPGDLYEQYF
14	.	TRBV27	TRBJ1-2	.	TGTGCCAGCAGTTCCCTGGACAGATCCTATGGCTACACCTTC	CASSSLDRSYGYTF
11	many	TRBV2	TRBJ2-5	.	TGTGCCAGCAGTGAAGAAGAGACCCAGTACTTC	CASSEEETQYF
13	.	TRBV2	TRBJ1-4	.	TGTGCCAGCAGTGAAGGGTTTAGAGAAAAACTGTTTTTT	CASSEGFREKLFF